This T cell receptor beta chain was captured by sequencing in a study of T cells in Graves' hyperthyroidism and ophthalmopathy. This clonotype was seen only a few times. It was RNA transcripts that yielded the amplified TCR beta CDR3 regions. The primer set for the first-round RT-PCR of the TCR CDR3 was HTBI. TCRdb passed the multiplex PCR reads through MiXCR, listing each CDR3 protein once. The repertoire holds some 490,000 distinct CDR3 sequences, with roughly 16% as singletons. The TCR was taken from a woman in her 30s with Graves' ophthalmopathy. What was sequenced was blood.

DNA for the CDR3: TGTGCCATCAGTGAGCCGGGGGCGCAGGATGGCTACACCTTC. Translation gives CAISEPGAQDGYTF. The chain uses TRBV10-3 and TRBJ1-2; perhaps TRBD1 as D (6 bases). The CDR3 totals 14 residues. The germline gives CDR1 ENHRY, CDR2 SYGVKD. Trimming removed 2 bases at V and 6 bases at J, with 13 bases between.